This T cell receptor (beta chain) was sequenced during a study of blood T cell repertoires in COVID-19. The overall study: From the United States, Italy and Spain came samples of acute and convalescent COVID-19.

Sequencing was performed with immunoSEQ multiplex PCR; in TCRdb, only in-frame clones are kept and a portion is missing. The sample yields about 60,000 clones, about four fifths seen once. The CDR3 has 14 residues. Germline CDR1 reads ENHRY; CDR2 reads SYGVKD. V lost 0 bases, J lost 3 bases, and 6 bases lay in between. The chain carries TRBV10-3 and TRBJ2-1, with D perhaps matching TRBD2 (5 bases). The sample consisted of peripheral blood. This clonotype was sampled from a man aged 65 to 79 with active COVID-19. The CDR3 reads CAISESDYYNEQFF. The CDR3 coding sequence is TGTGCCATCAGTGAGTCTGACTACTACAATGAGCAGTTCTTC.